This note documents a single T cell receptor beta chain sequence. What it recognizes is unknown. This specimen comes from a study of post-analysis software for immune sequencing data. Across the whole study: In terms of disease course, relapsing-remitting, secondary progressive and progressive-relapsing multiple sclerosis were included.

Germline CDR1 SGHRS, CDR2 YFSETQ. CDR3 size: 14 residues. Between the trimmed V and J ends, which lost 4 bases and 6 bases, there was a span of 13 bases. Broader study findings: F measure grouped same-batch samples tightly together. Patients used a handful of TRBV segments, including TRBV5-6, TRBV5-1 and TRBV20-1, more often than controls.

Incorporated into the TCR beta cDNA libraries were unique molecular identifiers, which served to reduce PCR and sequencing biases. Researchers reported 400,000 to 550,000 cDNA molecules coming from about 0.98 to 11 million T cells. One entry per CDR3 protein results from TCRdb running MiXCR on the PCR reads. The sample gives 550,000 to 700,000 distinct CDR3 sequences, 44% of which show up once; 1.7% is in the top ten. This clonotype originated in a girl under 18 with multiple sclerosis. Sequenced: blood. The chain couples TRBV5-1 to TRBJ2-2, with D hard to call. The CDR3: CASSQAQFPGELFF. The CDR3 region has the DNA TGCGCCAGCAGCCAAGCCCAGTTCCCCGGGGAGCTGTTTTTT.